The 5 T cell receptor beta chains below come from one sample, sequenced in a study of CD8 T cells in ankylosing spondylitis. From the 5' RACE reads, TCRdb called clonotypes with MiXCR, one entry per CDR3 protein. The table shows a few hundred thousand distinct CDR3 sequences, with 18% occurring only once. Source material: blood, either unsorted or a sorted T cell fraction (not recorded which). All receptors come from a male donor with ankylosing spondylitis or in good health (not recorded which).

This clonotype was seen only a few times. This chain links TRBV13 with TRBJ1-1, with D uncertain. The V end was cut by 0 bases, the J end by 7 bases, with 6 bases between. The CDR3 has 12 residues. The germline CDR1 and CDR2 sequences are PRHDT and FYEKMQ (reference sequence). The DNA of the CDR3 is TGTGCCAGCAGCTTAGGGAGGTTTGAAGCTTTCTTT. This sequence encodes CASSLGRFEAFF.

J is TRBJ2-5 and V is TRBV29-1; D gene uncertain. V was shortened by 0 bases and J by 4 bases, with 6 bases between the two germline ends. Per the germline V gene, CDR1 is SQVTM and CDR2 is ANQGSEA. The CDR3 is made up of 12 amino acids. CDR3 nucleotides: TGCAGCGTTGAAGATTTCTCAGAGACCCAGTACTTC. This encodes CSVEDFSETQYF. Full variable domain (outside the CDR3, taken from reference TRBV29-1 and TRBJ2-5): SAVISQKPSRDICQRGTSLTIQCQVDSQVTMMFWYRQQPGQSLTLIATANQGSEATYESGFVIDKFPISRPNLTFSTLTVSNMSPEDSSIYLCSVEDFSETQYFGPGTRLLVL.

This sequence joins TRBV28 and TRBJ1-1; D may be TRBD1 (5 bases). V was pared by 7 bases and J by 5 bases, with 20 bases between. Germline-derived CDR1 and CDR2 are MDHEN and SYDVKM. This CDR3 spans 15 amino acids. The CDR3 DNA is TGTGCCAGCATCGGGGGAGGCCCTTTGAGAACTGAAGCTTTCTTT. Amino acids: CASIGGGPLRTEAFF.

V is TRBV20-1 and J is TRBJ1-3; possible D gene TRBD1, 5 bases. Germline assignment: CDR1 DFQATT and CDR2 SNEGSKA (reference sequence). The V end lost 3 bases, the J end lost 6 bases, and 12 bases lay between the germline ends. This CDR3 has 13 amino acids. The CDR3 here is CSARVTDENTIYF. The CDR3 bases are TGCAGTGCTAGGGTGACAGATGAAAACACCATATATTTT.

The rearrangement joins TRBV24-1 to TRBJ2-1; no definite D call. Germline assignment: CDR1 KGHDR and CDR2 SFDVKD. The CDR3 length is 13 residues. Trimming pared 5 bases from V and 12 bases from J, leaving 16 bases between. The DNA for the CDR3 is TGTGCCACCAGTGGGTCCACCCAAGAAGGGCAGTTCTTC. Translating it yields CATSGSTQEGQFF.